The present T cell receptor beta chain was sequenced within a study of CD8+ T cells in alopecia areata. Overall study findings and caveats: Relative to mice, TCR sharing across patients was less clear, a difference possibly HLA-related.

Notes on this clone: Its antigen is still unknown.

RNA was extracted and reverse transcribed into cDNA as the sequencing template. Sequenced by immunoSEQ multiplex PCR; TCRdb stores in-frame clones only, minus some. The sample holds around 61,000 clones, more than 40% seen once. The TCR originated in a human donor with alopecia areata. The input for sequencing was CD8+ T cells sorted from blood, taken at week 0.

The CDR3 is CASSPSGQGSNTEAFF. The CDR3 bases are TGCGCCAGCAGTCCCTCTGGACAGGGCTCGAACACTGAAGCTTTCTTT. This rearrangement joins TRBV23-1 to TRBJ1-1; 8 bases match TRBD1. TRBV23-1 is flagged as an ORF with uncertain function. This CDR3 has 16 residues. Germline trimming cut 4 bases from V and 1 base from J; bases unmatched to any gene: 8.